This entry is about one T cell receptor (beta chain). Its antigen remains undetermined. No base quality information exists; no much larger clone differs at one position. The trial excluded patients who had a history of autoimmune disease or were on systemic immunosuppression. Peripheral blood for TCR sequencing was collected from all dose cohorts at baseline, on cycle 4 day 1, and on cycle 7 day 1. The samples were taken from a phase I, first-in-human, multicenter, open-label dose-escalation trial of ivuxolimab. Adults with locally advanced or metastatic melanoma, renal cell carcinoma, hepatocellular carcinoma or head and neck squamous cell carcinoma were enrolled in the trial. Before TCR sequencing, CD4+ T cells and CD8+ T cells were sorted from peripheral blood as separate populations. This sample stems from a study of OX40 agonist ivuxolimab in advanced cancers. Broadly, across the study: Ivuxolimab was an agonistic, fully human IgG2 monoclonal antibody directed against OX40 (CD134), a costimulatory receptor. Of the approximately 54 dose-escalation patients, hepatocellular carcinoma was present in about 20, melanoma in about 15, renal cell carcinoma in 9 and head and neck cancer in 9. Partial responses occurred in three dose-escalation patients: two with cutaneous melanoma and one with hepatocellular carcinoma. In the dose-escalation cohort, 82.7% of patients were male, and the mean age was 60 years with a range of 23 to 79. Prior anti-PD-1, anti-PD-L1 or anti-CTLA-4 therapy was permitted, and checkpoint inhibitors had been received by about 36% of dose-escalation patients. The paper reports the monotherapy dose-escalation portion (N of about 56 patients) of the phase I ivuxolimab trial. Intravenous ivuxolimab was administered to patients every 2 weeks at six dose levels: 0.01, 0.1, 0.3, 1.5, 3 and 10 mg/kg. Peripheral TCRbeta sequencing was intended to test whether TCR sequence diversity was altered and clonal T-cell expansion was caused by ivuxolimab. Results the study describes overall, beyond this receptor: Low levels of normalized T-cell clonal expansion were also seen in some nonresponding patients. After ivuxolimab, CD8+ T cells had more expanded clones than CD4+ T cells on average. Antigen specificity was not determined for the clonally expanded peripheral T cells. At doses of 0.1 to 3.0 mg/kg, clonal expansion of both CD4+ and CD8+ blood T cells was observed from baseline to week 6. In the 0.1-3.0 mg/kg groups, partial responders were among the patients with the lowest normalized peripheral clonal expansion, particularly in CD8+ T cells.

Genomic DNA was extracted from sorted cells for sequencing of the TCRbeta CDR3 region. The immunoSEQ Assay was used to sequence the TCRbeta CDR3 regions. TCRdb carries this immuneACCESS record with in-frame sequences only. Its versions omit some clonotypes, under half of them owing to an unresolved V gene in the studies checked, with the rest unexplained. For this sample there are around 26,000 clones; roughly 80% appear just once. In total, the top ten clones hold about 13% of the sample. The V end loses 5 bases and the J end loses 3 bases, and a stretch of 8 bases separates them. The CDR3 runs 12 amino acids, cysteine and phenylalanine included. Left in the record is the CDR3 DNA by itself, 36 bases read in frame from the first base. CDR1 and CDR2 are drawn from the germline V gene: SGHAT, FQNNGV.

The TCR was taken from an adult with an advanced solid tumor such as melanoma, head and neck, liver or kidney cancer. Specimen: CD4+ or CD8+ T cells sorted from blood, collected in a trial of the OX40 agonist ivuxolimab. The sequence joins TRBV11-2 to TRBJ2-7, with no D gene named confidently. This receptor has the CDR3 CASSNNSYEQYF. The DNA reads as follows: TGTGCCAGCAGCAATAACAGCTACGAGCAGTACTTC.